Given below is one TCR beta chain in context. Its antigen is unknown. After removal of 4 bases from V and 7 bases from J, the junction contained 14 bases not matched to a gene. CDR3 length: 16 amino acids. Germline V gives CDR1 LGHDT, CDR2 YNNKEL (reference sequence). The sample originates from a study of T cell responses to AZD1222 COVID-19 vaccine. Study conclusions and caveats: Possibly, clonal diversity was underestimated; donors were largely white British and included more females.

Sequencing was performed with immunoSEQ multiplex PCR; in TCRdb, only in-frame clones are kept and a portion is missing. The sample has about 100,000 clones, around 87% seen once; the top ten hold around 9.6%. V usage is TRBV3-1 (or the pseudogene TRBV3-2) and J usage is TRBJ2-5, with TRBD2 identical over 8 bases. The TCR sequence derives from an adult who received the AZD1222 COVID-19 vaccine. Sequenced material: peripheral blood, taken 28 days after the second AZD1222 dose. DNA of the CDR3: TGTGCCAGCAGCCCAGGACTAGCCCCTACCCCGGGGACCCAGTACTTC. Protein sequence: CASSPGLAPTPGTQYF.